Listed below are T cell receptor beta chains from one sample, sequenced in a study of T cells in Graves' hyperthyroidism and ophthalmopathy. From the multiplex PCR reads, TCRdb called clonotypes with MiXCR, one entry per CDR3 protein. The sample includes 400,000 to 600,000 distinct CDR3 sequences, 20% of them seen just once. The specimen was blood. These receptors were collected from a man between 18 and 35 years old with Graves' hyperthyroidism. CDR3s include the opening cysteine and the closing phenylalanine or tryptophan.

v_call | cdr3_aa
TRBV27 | CASSPSHRGLHSNQPQHF
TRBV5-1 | CASSYDSGELFF
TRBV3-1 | CASSYGGEQYF
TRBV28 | CASRRTSGSGPGANVLTF
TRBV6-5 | CASSYRGTGYGYGYTF
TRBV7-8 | CASSGVAHWGYTF
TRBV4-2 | CASSQDPSGGLQETQYF
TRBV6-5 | CASSYGTGYGGTGELFF
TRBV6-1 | CASRERESGIYEQYF
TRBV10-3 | CAISPGSEAFF
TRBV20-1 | CSASRRGSYNSPLHF
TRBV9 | CASSVGPFNTEAFF
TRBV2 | CASSELEDTEAFF
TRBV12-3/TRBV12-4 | CASSLSGASYTF
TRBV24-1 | CATSQTGAGANVLTF
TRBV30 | CAWRGELGPGELCF
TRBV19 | CASSGPSGVGAKNIQYF
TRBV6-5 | CASRRGATTGELFF
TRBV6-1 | CASSESPVQETQYF
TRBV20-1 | CSARDRNGLAGGKTQYF
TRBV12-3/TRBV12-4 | CASSPSGESTDTQYF
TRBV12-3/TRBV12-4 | CASSPTTAYSGNTIYF
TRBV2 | CASTWGRVTYGYTF
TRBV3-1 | CASSRRLITEAFF
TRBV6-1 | CASRSQGNGYTF
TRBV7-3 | CASSQTSRSSYNEQFF